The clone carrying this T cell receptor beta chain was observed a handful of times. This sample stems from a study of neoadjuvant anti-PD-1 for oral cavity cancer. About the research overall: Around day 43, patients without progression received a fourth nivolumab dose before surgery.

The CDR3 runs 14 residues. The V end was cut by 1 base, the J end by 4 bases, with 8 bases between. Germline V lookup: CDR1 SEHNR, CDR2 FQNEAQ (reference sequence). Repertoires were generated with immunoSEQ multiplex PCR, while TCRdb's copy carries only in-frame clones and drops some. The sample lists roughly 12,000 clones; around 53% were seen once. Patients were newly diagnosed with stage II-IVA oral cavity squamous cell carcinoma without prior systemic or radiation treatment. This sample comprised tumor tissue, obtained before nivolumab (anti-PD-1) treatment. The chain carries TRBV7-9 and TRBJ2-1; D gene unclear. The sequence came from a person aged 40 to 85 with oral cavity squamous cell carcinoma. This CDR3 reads CASSLGALYNEQFF. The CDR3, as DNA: TGTGCCAGCAGCTTAGGAGCATTATACAATGAGCAGTTCTTC. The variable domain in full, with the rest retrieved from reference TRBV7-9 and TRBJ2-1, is DTGVSQNPRHKITKRGQNVTFRCDPISEHNRLYWYRQTLGQGPEFLTYFQNEAQLEKSRLLSDRFSAERPKGSFSTLEIQRTEQGDSAMYLCASSLGALYNEQFFGPGTRLTVL.